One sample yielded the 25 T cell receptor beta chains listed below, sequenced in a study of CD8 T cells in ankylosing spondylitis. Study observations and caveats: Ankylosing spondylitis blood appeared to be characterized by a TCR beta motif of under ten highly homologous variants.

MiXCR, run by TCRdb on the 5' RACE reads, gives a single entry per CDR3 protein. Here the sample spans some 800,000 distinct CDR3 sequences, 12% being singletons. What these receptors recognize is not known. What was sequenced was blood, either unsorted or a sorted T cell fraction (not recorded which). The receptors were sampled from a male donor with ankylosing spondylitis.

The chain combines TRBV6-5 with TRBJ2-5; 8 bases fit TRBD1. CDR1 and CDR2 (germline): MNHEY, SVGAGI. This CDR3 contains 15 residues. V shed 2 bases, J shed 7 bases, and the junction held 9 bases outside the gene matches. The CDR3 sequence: CASSYPGTGIWTQYF. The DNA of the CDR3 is TGTGCCAGCAGTTACCCGGGGACAGGAATTTGGACCCAGTACTTC.

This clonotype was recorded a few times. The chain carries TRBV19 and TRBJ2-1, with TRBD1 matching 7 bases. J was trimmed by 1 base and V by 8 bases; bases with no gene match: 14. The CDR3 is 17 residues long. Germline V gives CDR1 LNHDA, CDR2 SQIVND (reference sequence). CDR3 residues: CASQPFMAGGSYNEQFF. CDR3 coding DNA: TGTGCCAGTCAGCCCTTTATGGCAGGGGGATCCTACAATGAGCAGTTCTTC.

The CDR3 DNA reads TGCGCCAGCAGCCAAGATGTCCTAGCGGGAATCTACGAGCAGTTCTTC. Protein sequence: CASSQDVLAGIYEQFF. V and J are TRBV4-3 and TRBJ2-1, with 9 bases aligning to TRBD2. The CDR3 extends over 16 amino acids. Germline V lookup: CDR1 LGHNA, CDR2 YSLEER. V lost 0 bases to trimming and J lost 10 bases; unmatched junction nucleotides: 10.

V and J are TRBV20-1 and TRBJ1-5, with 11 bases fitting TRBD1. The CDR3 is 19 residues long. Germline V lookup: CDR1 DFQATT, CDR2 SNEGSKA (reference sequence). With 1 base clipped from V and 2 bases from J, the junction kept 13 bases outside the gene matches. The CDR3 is CSARGRLDRGLWGNQPQHF. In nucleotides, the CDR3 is TGCAGTGCTAGAGGCCGTCTGGACAGGGGGCTTTGGGGCAATCAGCCCCAGCATTTT.

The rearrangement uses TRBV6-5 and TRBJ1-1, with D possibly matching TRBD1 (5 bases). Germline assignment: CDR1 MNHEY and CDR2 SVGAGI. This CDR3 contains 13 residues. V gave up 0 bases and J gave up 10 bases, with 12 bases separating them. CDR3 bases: TGTGCCAGCAGTTACTCGAACCAAAGGGGAGCTTTCTTT. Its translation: CASSYSNQRGAFF.

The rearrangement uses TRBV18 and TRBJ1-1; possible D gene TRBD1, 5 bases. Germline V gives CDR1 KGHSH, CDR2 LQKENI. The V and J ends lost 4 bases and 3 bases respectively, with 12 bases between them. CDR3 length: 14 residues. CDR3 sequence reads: CASSRRWGDTEAFF. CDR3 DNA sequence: TGTGCCAGCTCACGCCGTTGGGGGGACACTGAAGCTTTCTTT.

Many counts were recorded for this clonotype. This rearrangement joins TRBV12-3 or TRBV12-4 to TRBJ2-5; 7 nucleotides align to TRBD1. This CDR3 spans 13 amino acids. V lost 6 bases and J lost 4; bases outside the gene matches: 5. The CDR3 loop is CASSRGGLETQYF. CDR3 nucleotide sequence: TGTGCCAGCAGCCGAGGGGGCTTAGAGACCCAGTACTTC.

This CDR3 reads CSVLGQALTYNEQFF. The CDR3 nucleotides read TGCAGCGTTCTGGGCCAGGCCCTAACCTACAATGAGCAGTTCTTC. V is TRBV29-1 and J is TRBJ2-1; D is uncertain. In germline, CDR1 is SQVTM, CDR2 ANQGSEA. The CDR3 is 15 residues long. The V end was cut by 5 bases, the J end by 2 bases, with 16 bases between.

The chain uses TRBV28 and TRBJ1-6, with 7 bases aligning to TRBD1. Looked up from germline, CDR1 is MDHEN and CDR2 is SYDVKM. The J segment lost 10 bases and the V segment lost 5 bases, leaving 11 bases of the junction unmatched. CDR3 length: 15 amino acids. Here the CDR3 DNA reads TGTGCCAGCAGTATGACAGGGCCCCTAGGATCACCCCTCCACTTT. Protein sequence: CASSMTGPLGSPLHF.

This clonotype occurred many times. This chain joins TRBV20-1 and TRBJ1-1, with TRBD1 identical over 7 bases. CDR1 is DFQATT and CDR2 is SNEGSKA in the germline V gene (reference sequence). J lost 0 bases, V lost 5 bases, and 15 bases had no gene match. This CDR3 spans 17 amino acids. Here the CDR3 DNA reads TGCAGTGCTCTCCCTATCCACAGGGGAAAGTTGAACACTGAAGCTTTCTTT. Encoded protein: CSALPIHRGKLNTEAFF.

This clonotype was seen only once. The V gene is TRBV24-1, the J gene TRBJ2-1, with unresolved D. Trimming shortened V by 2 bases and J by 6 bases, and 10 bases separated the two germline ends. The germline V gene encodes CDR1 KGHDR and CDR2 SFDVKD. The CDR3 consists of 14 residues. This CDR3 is CATSDSRRVNEQFF. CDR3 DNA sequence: TGTGCCACCAGTGATTCTCGAAGGGTCAATGAGCAGTTCTTC.

In DNA form, the CDR3 reads TGTGCCAGCAGTTTAGCGGGGGAGGGCGCAGATACGCAGTATTTT. This codes for CASSLAGEGADTQYF. V usage is TRBV28 and J usage is TRBJ2-3; TRBD2 aligns across 7 bases. The junction had 6 bases not matched to a gene; V was cut back by 2 bases and J by 4 bases. The length of the CDR3 is 15 residues. CDR1 is MDHEN, CDR2 SYDVKM, per germline.

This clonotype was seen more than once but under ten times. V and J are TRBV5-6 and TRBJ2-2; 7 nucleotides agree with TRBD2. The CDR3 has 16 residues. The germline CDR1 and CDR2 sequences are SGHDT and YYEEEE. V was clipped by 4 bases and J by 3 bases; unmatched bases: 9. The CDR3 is CASSHGAGRDTGELFF. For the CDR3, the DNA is TGTGCCAGCAGCCACGGGGCAGGGAGGGACACCGGGGAGCTGTTTTTT.

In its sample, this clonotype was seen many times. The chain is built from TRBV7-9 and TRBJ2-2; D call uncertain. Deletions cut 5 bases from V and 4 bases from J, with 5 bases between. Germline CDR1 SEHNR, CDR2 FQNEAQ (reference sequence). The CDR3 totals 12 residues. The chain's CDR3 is CASSQSTGELFF. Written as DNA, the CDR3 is TGTGCCAGCAGCCAGAGCACCGGGGAGCTGTTTTTT.

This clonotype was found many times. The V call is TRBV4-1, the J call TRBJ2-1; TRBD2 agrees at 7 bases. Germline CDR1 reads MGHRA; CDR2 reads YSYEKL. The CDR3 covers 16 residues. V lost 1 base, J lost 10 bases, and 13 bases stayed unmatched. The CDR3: CASSQVGEGGWQEQFF. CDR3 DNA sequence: TGCGCCAGCAGCCAAGTAGGGGAGGGAGGTTGGCAAGAGCAGTTCTTC.

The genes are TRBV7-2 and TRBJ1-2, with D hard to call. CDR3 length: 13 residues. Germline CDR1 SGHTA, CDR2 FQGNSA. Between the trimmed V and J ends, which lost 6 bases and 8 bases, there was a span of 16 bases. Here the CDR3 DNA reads TGTGCCAGCAGAACCAGGCTCCTCTTCGGCTACACCTTC. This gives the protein CASRTRLLFGYTF.

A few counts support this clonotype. CDR3 bases: TGTGCCAGCAGTCCCTGGTATCAACAGGGGGCTGACGAGCAGTACTTC. Translated, it gives CASSPWYQQGADEQYF. V and J are TRBV3-1 and TRBJ2-7, with 9 bases lining up with TRBD1. The germline CDR1 and CDR2 sequences are LGHDT and YNNKEL (reference sequence). V dropped 6 bases and J dropped 5; count of bases not matched to a gene: 14. The CDR3 sequence is 16 residues long.

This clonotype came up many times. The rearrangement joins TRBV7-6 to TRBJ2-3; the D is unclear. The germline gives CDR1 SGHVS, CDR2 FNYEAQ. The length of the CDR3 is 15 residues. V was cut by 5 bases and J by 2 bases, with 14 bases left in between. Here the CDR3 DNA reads TGTGCCAGCAGCCCTACTGAATACTACACAGATACGCAGTATTTT. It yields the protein CASSPTEYYTDTQYF.

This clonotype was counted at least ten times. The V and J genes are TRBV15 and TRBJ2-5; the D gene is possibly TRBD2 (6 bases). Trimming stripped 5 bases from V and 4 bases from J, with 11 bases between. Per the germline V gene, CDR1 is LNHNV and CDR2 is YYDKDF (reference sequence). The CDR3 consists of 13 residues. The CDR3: CATSRRDSETQYF. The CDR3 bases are TGTGCCACCAGCCGCAGGGACTCAGAGACCCAGTACTTC.

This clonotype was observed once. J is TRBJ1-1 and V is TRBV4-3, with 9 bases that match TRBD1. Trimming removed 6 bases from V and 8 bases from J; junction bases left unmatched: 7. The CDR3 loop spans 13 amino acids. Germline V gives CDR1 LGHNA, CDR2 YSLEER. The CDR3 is CASSSDRGQEAFF. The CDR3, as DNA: TGCGCCAGCAGTTCGGACAGGGGCCAAGAAGCTTTCTTT.

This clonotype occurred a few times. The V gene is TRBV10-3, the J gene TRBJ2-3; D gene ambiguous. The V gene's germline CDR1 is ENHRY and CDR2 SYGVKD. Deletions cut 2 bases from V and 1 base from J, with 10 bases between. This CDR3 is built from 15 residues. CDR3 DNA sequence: TGTGCCATCAGTGAGGCCCTCACCCGCACAGATACGCAGTATTTT. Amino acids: CAISEALTRTDTQYF.

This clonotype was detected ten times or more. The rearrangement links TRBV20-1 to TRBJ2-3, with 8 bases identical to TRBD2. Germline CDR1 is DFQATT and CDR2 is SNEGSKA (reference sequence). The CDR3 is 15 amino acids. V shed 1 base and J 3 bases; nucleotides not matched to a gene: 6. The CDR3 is CSARANSGATDTQYF. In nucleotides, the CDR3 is TGCAGTGCTAGAGCAAATAGCGGGGCTACAGATACGCAGTATTTT.

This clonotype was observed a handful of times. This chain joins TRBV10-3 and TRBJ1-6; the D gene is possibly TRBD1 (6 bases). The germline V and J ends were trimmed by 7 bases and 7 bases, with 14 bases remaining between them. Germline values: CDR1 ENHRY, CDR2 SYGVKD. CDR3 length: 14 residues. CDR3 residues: CAINSGQPNSPLHF. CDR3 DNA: TGTGCCATCAATTCAGGACAGCCAAATTCACCCCTCCACTTT.

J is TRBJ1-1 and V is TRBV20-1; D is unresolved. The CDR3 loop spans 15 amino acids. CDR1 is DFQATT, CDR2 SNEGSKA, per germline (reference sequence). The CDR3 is CRVAGLKFKNTEAFF. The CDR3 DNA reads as TGCAGGGTCGCCGGGCTAAAATTTAAGAACACTGAAGCTTTCTTT.

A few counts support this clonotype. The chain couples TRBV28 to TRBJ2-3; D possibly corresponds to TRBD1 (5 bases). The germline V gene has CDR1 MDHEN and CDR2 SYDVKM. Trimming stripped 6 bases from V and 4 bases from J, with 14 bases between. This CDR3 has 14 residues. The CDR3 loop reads CASSRMDTADTQYF. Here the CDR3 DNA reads TGTGCCAGCAGCCGGATGGACACGGCAGATACGCAGTATTTT. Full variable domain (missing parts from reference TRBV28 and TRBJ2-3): DVKVTQSSRYLVKRTGEKVFLECVQDMDHENMFWYRQDPGLGLRLIYFSYDVKMKEKGDIPEGYSVSREKKERFSLILESASTNQTSMYLCASSRMDTADTQYFGPGTRLTVL.